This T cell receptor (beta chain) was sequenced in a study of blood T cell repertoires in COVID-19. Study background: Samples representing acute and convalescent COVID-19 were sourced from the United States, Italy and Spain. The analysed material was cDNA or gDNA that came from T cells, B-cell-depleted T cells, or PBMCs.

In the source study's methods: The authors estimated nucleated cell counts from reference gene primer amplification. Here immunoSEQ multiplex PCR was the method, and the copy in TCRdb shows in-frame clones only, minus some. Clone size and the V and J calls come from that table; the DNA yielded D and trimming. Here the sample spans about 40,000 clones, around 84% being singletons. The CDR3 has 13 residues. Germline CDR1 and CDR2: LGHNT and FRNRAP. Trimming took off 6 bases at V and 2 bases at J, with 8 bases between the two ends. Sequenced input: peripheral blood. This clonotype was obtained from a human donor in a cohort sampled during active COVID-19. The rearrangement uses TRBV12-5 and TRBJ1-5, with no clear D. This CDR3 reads CASGRNGNQPQHF. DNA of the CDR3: TGTGCTAGTGGGCGGAACGGCAATCAGCCCCAGCATTTT. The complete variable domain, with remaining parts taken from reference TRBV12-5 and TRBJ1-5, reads DARVTQTPRHKVTEMGQEVTMRCQPILGHNTVFWYRQTMMQGLELLAYFRNRAPLDDSGMPKDRFSAEMPDATLATLKIQPSEPRDSAVYFCASGRNGNQPQHFGDGTRLSIL.